Here is one T cell receptor (beta chain) with its context. Its antigen remains unknown. These data are taken from a study of OX40 agonist ivuxolimab in advanced cancers. Study context: In three patients, partial responses were observed, one with hepatocellular carcinoma and two with cutaneous melanoma.

Sequencing was performed with immunoSEQ multiplex PCR; in TCRdb, only in-frame clones are kept and a portion is missing. This repertoire shows 90,000 to 100,000 clones, around 96% found once; its top ten account for around 2%. Germline V gene lookup returns CDR1 SGHDN and CDR2 FVKESK. Trimming took 2 bases from V and 5 from J; bases not matched to a gene: 6. This CDR3 is 14 amino acids long. Study-wide results and limits: Part of the nonresponder group also had normalized T-cell clonal expansion that was low. Partial responders dosed at 0.1-3.0 mg/kg displayed clonal expansion ranking among the lowest. Relative to CD4+ cells, CD8+ T cells on average had more expanded clones.

The chain uses TRBV14 and TRBJ2-7; 7 bases line up with TRBD1. This receptor was taken from an adult with an advanced solid tumor such as melanoma, head and neck, liver or kidney cancer. The sequencing used CD4+ or CD8+ T cells sorted from blood, collected in a trial of the OX40 agonist ivuxolimab. CDR3: CASSQRGQGDEQYF. The CDR3 DNA is TGTGCCAGCAGCCAAAGGGGGCAGGGGGACGAGCAGTACTTC. Variable domain in full (rest from reference TRBV14 and TRBJ2-7): EAGVTQFPSHSVIEKGQTVTLRCDPISGHDNLYWYRRVMGKEIKFLLHFVKESKQDESGMPNNRFLAERTGGTYSTLKVQPAELEDSGVYFCASSQRGQGDEQYFGPGTRLTVT.